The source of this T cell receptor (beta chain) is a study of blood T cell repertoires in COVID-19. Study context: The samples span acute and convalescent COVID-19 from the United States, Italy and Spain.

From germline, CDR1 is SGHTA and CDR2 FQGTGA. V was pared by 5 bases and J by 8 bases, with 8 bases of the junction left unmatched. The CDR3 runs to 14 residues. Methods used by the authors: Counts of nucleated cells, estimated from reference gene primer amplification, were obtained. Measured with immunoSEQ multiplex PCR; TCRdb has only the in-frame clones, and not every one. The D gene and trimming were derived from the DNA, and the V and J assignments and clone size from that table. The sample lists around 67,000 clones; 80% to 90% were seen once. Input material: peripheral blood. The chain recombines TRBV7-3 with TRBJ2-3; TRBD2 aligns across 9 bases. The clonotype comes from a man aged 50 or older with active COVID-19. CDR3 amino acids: CASSAGLALVTQYF. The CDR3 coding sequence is TGTGCCAGCAGCGCGGGACTAGCCTTGGTTACGCAGTATTTT.